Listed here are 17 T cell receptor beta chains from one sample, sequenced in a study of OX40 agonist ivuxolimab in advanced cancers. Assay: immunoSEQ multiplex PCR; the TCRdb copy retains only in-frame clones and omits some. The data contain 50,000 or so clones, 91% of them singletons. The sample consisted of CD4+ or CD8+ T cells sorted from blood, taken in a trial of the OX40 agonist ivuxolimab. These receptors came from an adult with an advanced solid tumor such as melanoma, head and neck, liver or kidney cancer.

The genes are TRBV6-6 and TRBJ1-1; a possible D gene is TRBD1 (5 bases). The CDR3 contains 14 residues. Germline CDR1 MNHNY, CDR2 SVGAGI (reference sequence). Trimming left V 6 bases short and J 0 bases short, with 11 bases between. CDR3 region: CASRTTAMNTEAFF. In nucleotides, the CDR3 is TGTGCCAGCAGAACGACAGCTATGAACACTGAAGCTTTCTTT.

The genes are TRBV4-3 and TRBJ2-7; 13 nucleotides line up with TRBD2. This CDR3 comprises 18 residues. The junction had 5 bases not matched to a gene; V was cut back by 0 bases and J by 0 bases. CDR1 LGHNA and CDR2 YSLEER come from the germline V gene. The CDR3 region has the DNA TGCGCCAGCAGCCAAGATTTAACTAGCGGGGGGGGCTCCTACGAGCAGTACTTC. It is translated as CASSQDLTSGGGSYEQYF.

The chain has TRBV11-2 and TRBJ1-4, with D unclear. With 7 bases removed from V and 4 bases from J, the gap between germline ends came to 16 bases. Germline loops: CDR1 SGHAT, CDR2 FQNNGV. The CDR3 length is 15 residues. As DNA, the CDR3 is TGTGCCAGCACTCTAGACCAGAGATTTAATGAAAAACTGTTTTTT. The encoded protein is CASTLDQRFNEKLFF.

Here the CDR3 reads CAISESSRGLTGELFF. The CDR3 coding sequence is TGTGCCATCAGTGAGTCGAGCAGGGGGCTAACCGGGGAGCTGTTTTTT. The chain combines TRBV10-3 with TRBJ2-2; 8 nucleotides line up with TRBD1. This CDR3 contains 16 residues. The germline V gene has CDR1 ENHRY and CDR2 SYGVKD. The junction had 5 bases not matched to a gene; V was cut back by 0 bases and J by 5 bases.

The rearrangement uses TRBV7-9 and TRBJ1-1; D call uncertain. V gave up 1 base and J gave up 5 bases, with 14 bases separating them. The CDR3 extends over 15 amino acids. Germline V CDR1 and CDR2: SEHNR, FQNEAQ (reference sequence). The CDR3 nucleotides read TGTGCCAGCAGCTTAGAAGGGATAGGGTGGACTGAAGCTTTCTTT. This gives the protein CASSLEGIGWTEAFF.

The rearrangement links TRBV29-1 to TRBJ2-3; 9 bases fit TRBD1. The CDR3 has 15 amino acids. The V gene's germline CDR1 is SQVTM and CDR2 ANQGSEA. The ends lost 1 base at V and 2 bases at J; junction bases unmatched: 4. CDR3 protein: CSVEGTGDYTDTQYF. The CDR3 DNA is TGCAGCGTTGAAGGGACAGGGGATTACACAGATACGCAGTATTTT.

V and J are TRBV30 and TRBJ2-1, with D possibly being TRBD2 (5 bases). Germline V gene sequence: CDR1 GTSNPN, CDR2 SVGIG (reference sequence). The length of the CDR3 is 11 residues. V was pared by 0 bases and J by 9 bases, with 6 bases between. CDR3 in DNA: TGTGCCTGGAGTGTACGGGGTGAGCAGTTCTTC. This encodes CAWSVRGEQFF.

The CDR3 spells CASSYSKGAASQAFF. The DNA for the CDR3 is TGTGCCAGCAGTTACTCGAAGGGGGCAGCGTCCCAAGCTTTCTTT. The rearrangement links TRBV6-5 to TRBJ1-1; 7 nucleotides agree with TRBD1. The CDR3 has 15 residues. In germline, CDR1 is MNHEY, CDR2 SVGAGI. V lost 0 bases and J lost 9; bases outside the gene matches: 10.

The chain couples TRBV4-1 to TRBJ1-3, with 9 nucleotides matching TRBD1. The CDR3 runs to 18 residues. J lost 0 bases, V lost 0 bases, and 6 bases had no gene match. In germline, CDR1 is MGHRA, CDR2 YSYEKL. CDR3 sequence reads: CASSQETGGASSGNTIYF. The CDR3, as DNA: TGCGCCAGCAGCCAAGAAACAGGGGGCGCATCCTCTGGAAACACCATATATTTT.

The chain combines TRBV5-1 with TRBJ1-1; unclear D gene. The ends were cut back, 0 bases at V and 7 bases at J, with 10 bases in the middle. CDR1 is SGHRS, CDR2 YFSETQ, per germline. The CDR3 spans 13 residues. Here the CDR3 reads CASSLDNLDEAFF. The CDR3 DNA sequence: TGCGCCAGCAGCTTGGATAACTTAGATGAAGCTTTCTTT. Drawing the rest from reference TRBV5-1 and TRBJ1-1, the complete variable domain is KAGVTQTPRYLIKTRGQQVTLSCSPISGHRSVSWYQQTPGQGLQFLFEYFSETQRNKGNFPGRFSGRQFSNSRSEMNVSTLELGDSALYLCASSLDNLDEAFFGQGTRLTVV.

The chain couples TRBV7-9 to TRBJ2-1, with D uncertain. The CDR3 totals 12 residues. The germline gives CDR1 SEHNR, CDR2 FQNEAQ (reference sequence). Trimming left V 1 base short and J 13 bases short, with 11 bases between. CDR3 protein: CASSLEGTHQFF. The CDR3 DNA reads TGTGCCAGCAGCTTAGAAGGCACCCACCAGTTCTTC. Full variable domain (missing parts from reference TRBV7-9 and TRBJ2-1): DTGVSQNPRHKITKRGQNVTFRCDPISEHNRLYWYRQTLGQGPEFLTYFQNEAQLEKSRLLSDRFSAERPKGSFSTLEIQRTEQGDSAMYLCASSLEGTHQFFGPGTRLTVL.

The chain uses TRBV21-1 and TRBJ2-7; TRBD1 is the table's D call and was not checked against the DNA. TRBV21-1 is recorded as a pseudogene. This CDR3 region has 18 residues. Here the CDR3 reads CASSPGQGAVGSSYEQYF. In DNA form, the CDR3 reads TGTGCCAGCAGCCCGGGACAGGGGGCCGTCGGTAGCTCCTACGAGCAGTACTTC.

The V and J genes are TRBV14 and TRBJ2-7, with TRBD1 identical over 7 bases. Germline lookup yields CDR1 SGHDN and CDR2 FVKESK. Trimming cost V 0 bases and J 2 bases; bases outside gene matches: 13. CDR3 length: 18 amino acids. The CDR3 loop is CASSQDGGVSGGTYEQYF. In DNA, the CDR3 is TGTGCCAGCAGCCAAGATGGGGGCGTGTCAGGGGGAACCTACGAGCAGTACTTC.

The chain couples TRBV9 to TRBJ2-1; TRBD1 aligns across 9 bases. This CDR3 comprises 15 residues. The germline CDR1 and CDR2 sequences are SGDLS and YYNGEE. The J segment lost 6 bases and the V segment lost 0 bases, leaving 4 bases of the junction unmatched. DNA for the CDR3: TGTGCCAGCAGCGTAGGAGGGACAGGGATCAATGAGCAGTTCTTC. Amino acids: CASSVGGTGINEQFF.

CDR3 region: CASSFWGAANTEAFF. The CDR3 DNA reads TGTGCCAGCAGTTTTTGGGGGGCTGCGAACACTGAAGCTTTCTTT. V and J are TRBV28 and TRBJ1-1; TRBD1 might be the D (6 bases). Trimming cost V 3 bases and J 1 base, with 12 bases left between them. The CDR3 extends over 15 amino acids. In germline, CDR1 is MDHEN, CDR2 SYDVKM.

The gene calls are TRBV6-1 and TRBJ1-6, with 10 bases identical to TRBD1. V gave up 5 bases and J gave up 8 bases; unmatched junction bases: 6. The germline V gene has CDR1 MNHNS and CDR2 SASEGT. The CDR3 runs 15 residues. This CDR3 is CASSQGQGPDSPLHF. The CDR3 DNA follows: TGTGCCAGCAGTCAGGGACAGGGGCCGGATTCACCCCTCCACTTT.

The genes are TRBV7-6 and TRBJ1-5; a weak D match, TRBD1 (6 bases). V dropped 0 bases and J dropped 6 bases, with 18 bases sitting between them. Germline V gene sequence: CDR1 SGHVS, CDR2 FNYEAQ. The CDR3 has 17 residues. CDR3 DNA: TGTGCCAGCAGCTTAGCGCCAGGGGAGCGGTGGGGTCAGCCCCAGCATTTT. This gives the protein CASSLAPGERWGQPQHF.